The TCR beta chain described here comes from a study of T cell repertoires in cytomegalovirus infection. Findings and limits, study-wide: CMV-specific TCR beta clonotypes restricted by HLA-C dominated the ex vivo response. People with CMV and the relevant HLA were identified by cumulative public TCR beta family frequency.

Each CDR3 protein is one row after TCRdb ran MiXCR on the reads. Among around 710,000 distinct CDR3 sequences, under 35% were seen once, and the ten largest hold over 10%. Germline loops: CDR1 MNHEY, CDR2 SVGEGT. This CDR3 contains 13 residues. Trimming shortened V by 4 bases and J by 3 bases, and 7 bases separated the two germline ends. This clonotype occurred many times. Its target is not known. The sequence was obtained from a human donor in good health (CMV status not recorded). Some clones in this sample may be carry-over from other donors' samples. The specimen was cultured CD8+ T cells from PBMCs, collected from culture after CMV antigen stimulation. V gene TRBV6-2 or TRBV6-3 combines with J gene TRBJ2-1; D is ambiguous. DNA for the CDR3: TGTGCCAGCAGTTTCACAAACTACAATGAGCAGTTCTTC. Translated: CASSFTNYNEQFF.